This TCR beta chain was captured in a study of cytomegalovirus exposure and HLA in healthy donors. General study results and limits: Follow-up analysis later connected one missense variant in DCLRE1C with trimming of TCR beta V- and J-genes.

Germline values: CDR1 MDHEN, CDR2 SYDVKM. This CDR3 is built from 11 residues. The V gene lost 6 bases and the J gene lost 5 bases, with 8 bases spanning the gap. A word on this clone: The antigen remains undetermined.

The PCR had 60 Vbeta and 13 Jbeta primers. The protocol was immunoSEQ multiplex PCR, while the TCRdb copy is restricted to in-frame clones and leaves out a portion. This table has 200,000 to 250,000 clones, 76% appearing once. This chain uses TRBV28 with TRBJ2-7; perhaps TRBD1 as D (6 bases). The sequence came from a man between 18 and 35 years old in good health and CMV-seronegative. The source material was PBMCs. CDR3 in DNA: TGTGCCAGCAGCCACAGGGACGAGCAGTACTTC. The encoded protein is CASSHRDEQYF.